This TCR beta chain was retrieved from a study of T cells in Graves' hyperthyroidism and ophthalmopathy. Patients were excluded for uncontrolled infection, other autoimmune disease, pregnancy or lactation. Overall study results and limits: A median about 7 months before onset, the model predicted ophthalmopathy. Blood also showed most of the thyroid clonotypes that were expanded above 0.001.

RNA transcripts gave rise to amplified TCR beta CDR3 regions. HTBI primers were employed in a first-round RT-PCR of the TCR CDR3. TCRdb ran MiXCR on the multiplex PCR reads and lists one entry per CDR3 protein. The sample consists of nearly 600,000 distinct CDR3 sequences, approximately 15% of them appearing once. This clonotype was counted a few times. The antigen is undetermined. Sequenced: blood. The origin of this receptor is a woman between 18 and 30 years old with Graves' ophthalmopathy.

CDR3: CASSQRISSNQPQHF. DNA for the CDR3: TGCGCCAGCAGCCAACGGATCAGTAGCAATCAGCCCCAGCATTTT. The V and J genes are TRBV4-1 and TRBJ1-5; D is ambiguous. Germline lookup yields CDR1 MGHRA and CDR2 YSYEKL. Trimming stripped 2 bases from V and 0 bases from J, with 8 bases between. The CDR3 has 15 residues.